The 32 T cell receptor beta chains below come from one sample, sequenced in a study of control samples from healthy donors and cancer patients. The table came from immunoSEQ multiplex PCR; TCRdb's copy has only in-frame clones and leaves some out. Among roughly 55,000 clones listed, around 96% were seen once. The specimen sequenced was blood. Source of these receptors: a woman under 30 in good health.

This chain uses TRBV25-1 with TRBJ1-4; TRBD1 agrees at 7 bases. Germline lookup yields CDR1 MGHDK and CDR2 SYGVNS. Unmatched junction bases numbered 4, after V lost 6 bases and J lost 6 bases. CDR3 length: 13 residues. This chain's CDR3 is CASRRDSYEKLFF. The CDR3 nucleotides are TGTGCCAGCAGGCGGGACAGCTATGAAAAACTGTTTTTT.

V gene TRBV19 combines with J gene TRBJ2-1, with 10 bases fitting TRBD1. The CDR3 runs 15 residues. V lost 3 bases to trimming and J lost 7 bases; unmatched junction nucleotides: 6. Looked up from germline, CDR1 is LNHDA and CDR2 is SQIVND (reference sequence). The CDR3 DNA reads TGTGCCAGTAGTATCGGGACAGGGGATGGGAATGAGCAGTTCTTC. Translated, it gives CASSIGTGDGNEQFF.

The chain combines TRBV5-1 with TRBJ2-1; 11 nucleotides line up with TRBD2. The CDR3 is made up of 16 amino acids. V gave up 4 bases and J gave up 3 bases; unmatched junction bases: 6. Germline V gene data show CDR1 as SGHRS and CDR2 as YFSETQ. In nucleotides, the CDR3 is TGCGCCAGCAGCGCCCTAGCGGGGGGATTCTACAATGAGCAGTTCTTC. Translation: CASSALAGGFYNEQFF.

V usage is TRBV13 and J usage is TRBJ1-2; D may be TRBD1 (5 bases). In germline, CDR1 is PRHDT, CDR2 FYEKMQ (reference sequence). V was clipped by 1 base and J by 8 bases, with 11 bases between them. The CDR3 contains 13 residues. The CDR3 sequence: CASSLETEWGYTF. The CDR3 DNA reads TGTGCCAGCAGCTTAGAGACAGAGTGGGGCTACACCTTC.

As for this clone: Compared with germline, one end of the junction differs, possibly owing to a read error. The rearrangement joins TRBV12-3 or TRBV12-4 to TRBJ1-5; D remains ambiguous. The CDR3 covers 13 residues. The CDR3 sequence: CASSLSTGQPPHF. The CDR3 bases are TGTGCCAGCAGTTTATCTACTGGTCAGCCCCCGCATTTT.

This clone appeared once. V is TRBV5-4 and J is TRBJ2-6; D ambiguous. V gave up 4 bases and J gave up 2 bases, with 7 bases separating them. From germline, CDR1 is SGHNT and CDR2 YYREEE (reference sequence). There are 14 residues in the CDR3. The CDR3 spells CASSVVTGANVLTF. In nucleotides, the CDR3 is TGTGCCAGCAGCGTAGTGACTGGGGCCAACGTCCTGACTTTC.

V and J are TRBV6-5 and TRBJ2-1, with D possibly matching TRBD2 (5 bases). Germline V gene sequence: CDR1 MNHEY, CDR2 SVGAGI. The CDR3 length is 13 residues. Trimming took 6 bases from V and 11 from J, leaving 17 bases between them. CDR3: CASRRTGPGKQFF. In DNA form, the CDR3 reads TGTGCCAGCAGAAGGACGGGCCCCGGGAAGCAGTTCTTC.

The chain is built from TRBV7-5 and TRBJ1-2. TRBV7-5 is a known pseudogene. CDR3 length equals 17 residues. The CDR3 region is CARSFSRLPVEGYGYTF. The CDR3 DNA follows: TGTGCCAGAAGCTTTAGTAGACTCCCGGTGGAGGGCTATGGCTACACCTTC.

The chain carries TRBV7-9 and TRBJ1-2; D is uncertain. Trimming pared 1 base from V and 8 bases from J, leaving 8 bases between. There are 12 residues in the CDR3. The germline V gene encodes CDR1 SEHNR and CDR2 FQNEAQ (reference sequence). The CDR3: CASSLVRAGYTF. The CDR3 region has the DNA TGTGCCAGCAGCTTAGTAAGGGCCGGCTACACCTTC.

This clone was counted once. This chain links TRBV6-4 with TRBJ2-3, with D possibly matching TRBD2 (5 bases). The length of the CDR3 is 14 residues. V was shortened by 3 bases and J by 2 bases, with 9 bases between the two germline ends. The germline CDR1 and CDR2 sequences are MRHNA and SNTAGT. CDR3 DNA sequence: TGTGCCAGCAGTGAGAGGGCGGACACAGATACGCAGTATTTT. Protein product: CASSERADTDTQYF.

The rearrangement joins TRBV9 to TRBJ2-7; 11 bases match TRBD2. The J segment lost 7 bases and the V segment lost 0 bases, leaving 6 bases of the junction unmatched. Germline V gene sequence: CDR1 SGDLS, CDR2 YYNGEE. The CDR3 consists of 15 residues. The CDR3 DNA is TGTGCCAGCAGCGTAGGGCTAGCGGGGGGTAATGAGCAGTACTTC. Translated, it gives CASSVGLAGGNEQYF.

V gene TRBV19 combines with J gene TRBJ1-1; tentative D call: TRBD1 (5 bases). The CDR3 length is 13 residues. Germline V lookup: CDR1 LNHDA, CDR2 SQIVND (reference sequence). Trimming took off 5 bases at V and 5 bases at J, with 12 bases between the two ends. CDR3 DNA: TGTGCCAGTAGTCCGACAGTCCCTACTGAAGCTTTCTTT. This codes for CASSPTVPTEAFF.

The rearrangement links TRBV7-3 to TRBJ2-3; D is ambiguous. This CDR3 spans 15 amino acids. Trimming left V 4 bases short and J 0 bases short, with 11 bases between. Germline values: CDR1 SGHTA, CDR2 FQGTGA. CDR3 residues: CASSSHYASTDTQYF. CDR3 in DNA: TGTGCCAGCAGCTCCCACTACGCCAGCACAGATACGCAGTATTTT.

The chain combines TRBV18 with TRBJ1-4; D is undetermined. This CDR3 spans 15 amino acids. The V end lost 2 bases, the J end lost 6 bases, and 13 bases lay between the germline ends. CDR1 and CDR2 (germline): KGHSH, LQKENI. CDR3 residues: CASSPGEGVYEKLFF. Written as DNA, the CDR3 is TGTGCCAGCTCACCAGGGGAGGGAGTCTATGAAAAACTGTTTTTT.

This chain joins TRBV2 and TRBJ2-2; 7 positions match TRBD2. The CDR3 covers 13 residues. Germline CDR1 reads SNHLY; CDR2 reads FYNNEI. V lost 8 bases, J lost 3 bases, and 3 bases stayed unmatched. CDR3 sequence: CASRGEYTGELFF. The CDR3 DNA reads as TGTGCCAGCCGGGGGGAATACACCGGGGAGCTGTTTTTT.

J is TRBJ1-2 and V is TRBV7-8; tentatively, D is TRBD1 (5 bases). The CDR3 loop spans 13 amino acids. The V end was cut by 5 bases, the J end by 8 bases, with 15 bases between. In germline, CDR1 is SGHVS, CDR2 FQNEAQ. CDR3 sequence (DNA): TGTGCCAGCAGCATGACAGATTTCAAGGGCTACACCTTC. Encoded protein: CASSMTDFKGYTF.

The V and J genes are TRBV7-2 and TRBJ2-3; TRBD2 matches 12 bases. This CDR3 is 14 amino acids long. Germline values: CDR1 SGHTA, CDR2 FQGNSA. J gave up 3 bases and V 8 bases, and 3 bases lay outside the gene matches. The CDR3 DNA reads TGTGCCAGCCCCGGACTAGCGGGAACAGATACGCAGTATTTT. This encodes CASPGLAGTDTQYF.

This clone was picked up one time. The rearrangement uses TRBV4-1 and TRBJ2-1; tentative D call: TRBD2 (6 bases). CDR1 MGHRA and CDR2 YSYEKL come from the germline V gene. CDR3 length equals 13 residues. Trimming pared 2 bases from V and 8 bases from J, leaving 10 bases between. Here the CDR3 reads CASSQSRGDEQFF. Written as DNA, the CDR3 is TGCGCCAGCAGCCAATCGCGGGGAGATGAGCAGTTCTTC.

The V call is TRBV5-1, the J call TRBJ2-7, with 11 bases identical to TRBD2. The CDR3 has 14 amino acids. Trimming at V came to 4 bases and at J to 0 bases, leaving 0 bases not matched to a gene. Germline V CDR1 and CDR2: SGHRS, YFSETQ. CDR3 protein: CASSTSGGSYEQYF. In DNA form, the CDR3 reads TGCGCCAGCAGCACTAGCGGGGGCTCCTACGAGCAGTACTTC.

In DNA form, the CDR3 reads TGTGCCAGCAGCGACGACTTAGTAGTGGGATACGAGCAGTACTTC. This translates into CASSDDLVVGYEQYF. The chain links TRBV11-2 to TRBJ2-7, with no clear D. CDR1 SGHAT and CDR2 FQNNGV come from the germline V gene. Deletions cut 5 bases from V and 4 bases from J, with 18 bases between. The CDR3 runs to 15 residues.

This clone was counted a few times. The J gene is TRBJ2-7, the V gene TRBV2; 7 nucleotides align to TRBD2. The CDR3 has 14 amino acids. Germline V gives CDR1 SNHLY, CDR2 FYNNEI. With V trimmed by 6 bases and J by 2 bases, 7 bases remained unmatched. The chain's CDR3 is CASRVAGYTYEQYF. The CDR3 DNA reads as TGTGCCAGCAGGGTAGCGGGCTATACCTACGAGCAGTACTTC.

The rearrangement uses TRBV4-3 and TRBJ2-1, with D maybe TRBD1 (5 bases). V was clipped by 1 base and J by 6 bases, with 13 bases between them. The CDR3 is 15 amino acids. Germline V gene data show CDR1 as LGHNA and CDR2 as YSLEER. Here the CDR3 DNA reads TGCGCCAGCAGCCAAGTCAGGGATTGGGGCAATGAGCAGTTCTTC. Translating gives CASSQVRDWGNEQFF.

V usage is TRBV3-1 (or the pseudogene TRBV3-2) and J usage is TRBJ1-2; D may be TRBD1 (5 bases). CDR1 and CDR2 (germline): LGHDT, YNNKEL (reference sequence). V gave up 3 bases and J gave up 8 bases, with 13 bases separating them. This CDR3 spans 13 amino acids. CDR3 sequence (DNA): TGTGCCAGCAGCCACCCGGGGGGGGGAGGCTACACCTTC. Its protein is CASSHPGGGGYTF.

This rearrangement joins TRBV4-3 to TRBJ2-1, with TRBD2 matching 14 bases. This CDR3 comprises 15 residues. CDR1 is LGHNA, CDR2 YSLEER, per germline. V lost 5 bases to trimming and J lost 8 bases; unmatched junction nucleotides: 5. The CDR3 reads CASSRLAGGAYEQFF. DNA of the CDR3: TGCGCCAGCAGCAGACTAGCGGGGGGGGCCTATGAGCAGTTCTTC.

The chain recombines TRBV7-9 with TRBJ2-3, with D perhaps TRBD1 (6 bases). V was trimmed by 1 base and J by 5 bases, leaving 16 bases between them. CDR1 is SEHNR and CDR2 is FQNEAQ in the germline V gene (reference sequence). The CDR3 contains 16 residues. The CDR3 sequence: CASSLERIARGDTQYF. CDR3 nucleotide sequence: TGTGCCAGCAGCTTAGAACGGATAGCCAGGGGAGATACGCAGTATTTT. Together with reference TRBV7-9 and TRBJ2-3, the CDR3 gives the full variable domain: DTGVSQNPRHKITKRGQNVTFRCDPISEHNRLYWYRQTLGQGPEFLTYFQNEAQLEKSRLLSDRFSAERPKGSFSTLEIQRTEQGDSAMYLCASSLERIARGDTQYFGPGTRLTVL.

This clone was seen once. The genes are TRBV27 and TRBJ1-6; tentatively, D is TRBD1 (5 bases). Germline CDR1 is MNHEY and CDR2 is SMNVEV (reference sequence). The CDR3 is 17 amino acids. V was pared by 2 bases and J by 7 bases, with 18 bases between. The DNA of the CDR3 is TGTGCCAGCAGTTTAAGGGGTGCGGCAGGGCCGAATTCACCCCTCCACTTT. This gives the protein CASSLRGAAGPNSPLHF.

The chain employs TRBV30 and TRBJ1-2; D remains ambiguous. V was pared by 0 bases and J by 2 bases, with 7 bases between. Per germline, CDR1 GTSNPN and CDR2 SVGIG (reference sequence). The CDR3 loop spans 13 amino acids. CDR3 sequence (DNA): TGTGCCTGGAGTGTTGGGCAAAACTATGGCTACACCTTC. Its translation is CAWSVGQNYGYTF.

The chain carries TRBV2 and TRBJ2-5; maybe TRBD2 (5 bases). The V gene's germline CDR1 is SNHLY and CDR2 FYNNEI. Trimming removed 7 bases from V and 4 bases from J, with 13 bases in between. The CDR3 spans 13 residues. The CDR3 DNA reads as TGTGCCAGCATCGGGGAGCTGGGAGAGACCCAGTACTTC. This gives the protein CASIGELGETQYF.

The chain combines TRBV6-6 with TRBJ1-1; 7 bases fit TRBD1. Unmatched junction bases numbered 5, after V lost 7 bases and J lost 6 bases. The CDR3 has 12 residues. Per germline, CDR1 MNHNY and CDR2 SVGAGI (reference sequence). This chain's CDR3 is CASIGQGAEAFF. The CDR3 bases are TGTGCCAGCATAGGGCAGGGGGCTGAAGCTTTCTTT.

DNA for the CDR3: TGCCCCACCAGTCGCCACCACTGGGGGGATTCACCCCTCCACTTT. Amino acid sequence: CPTSRHHWGDSPLHF. V is TRBV23-1 and J is TRBJ1-6; TRBD1 is a possible D gene (5 bases). TRBV23-1 is an ORF, with its function uncertain. This CDR3 has 15 residues.

The V call is TRBV11-2, the J call TRBJ1-6, with D perhaps TRBD1 (6 bases). V was cut by 1 base and J by 7 bases, with 17 bases left in between. This CDR3 region has 17 residues. Looked up from germline, CDR1 is SGHAT and CDR2 is FQNNGV. This chain's CDR3 is CASSLGPTGSGNSPLHF. CDR3 DNA: TGTGCCAGCAGCTTAGGACCCACAGGGTCTGGGAATTCACCCCTCCACTTT.

The chain recombines TRBV15 with TRBJ1-4; D not resolved. Germline lookup yields CDR1 LNHNV and CDR2 YYDKDF (reference sequence). The CDR3 is 14 amino acids. The V end lost 0 bases, the J end lost 7 bases, and 9 bases lay between the germline ends. The CDR3 loop is CATSRESLGEKLFF. In nucleotides, the CDR3 is TGTGCCACCAGCAGAGAATCTCTGGGTGAAAAACTGTTTTTT.